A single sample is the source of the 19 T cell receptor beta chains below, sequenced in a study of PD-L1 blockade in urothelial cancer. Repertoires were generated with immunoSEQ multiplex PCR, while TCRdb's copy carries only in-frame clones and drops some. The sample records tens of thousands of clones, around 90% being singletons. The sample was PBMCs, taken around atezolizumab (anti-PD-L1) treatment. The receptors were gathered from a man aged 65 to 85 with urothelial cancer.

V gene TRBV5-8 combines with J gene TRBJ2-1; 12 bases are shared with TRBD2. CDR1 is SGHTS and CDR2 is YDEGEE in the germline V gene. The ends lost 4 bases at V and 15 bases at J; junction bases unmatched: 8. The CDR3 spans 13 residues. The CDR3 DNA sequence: TGTGCCAGCAGCCAGGGACTAGCGGGTCCGCCGTTCTTC. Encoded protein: CASSQGLAGPPFF.

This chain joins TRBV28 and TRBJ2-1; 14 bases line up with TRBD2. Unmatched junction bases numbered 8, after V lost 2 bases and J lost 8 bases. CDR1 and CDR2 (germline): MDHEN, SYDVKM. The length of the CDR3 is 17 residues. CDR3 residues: CASSLPLGLAGGYEQFF. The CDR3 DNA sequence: TGTGCCAGCAGTTTACCCCTCGGACTAGCGGGAGGCTATGAGCAGTTCTTC.

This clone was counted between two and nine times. The CDR3 is CARSLASGGTSYEQYF. DNA for the CDR3: TGTGCCAGAAGCTTGGCCAGCGGGGGAACCTCCTACGAGCAGTACTTC. The gene calls are TRBV5-3 and TRBJ2-7, with 8 bases lining up with TRBD2. TRBV5-3 has ORF status, its function being uncertain. V was pared by 0 bases and J by 0 bases, with 5 bases of the junction left unmatched. The CDR3 length is 16 residues.

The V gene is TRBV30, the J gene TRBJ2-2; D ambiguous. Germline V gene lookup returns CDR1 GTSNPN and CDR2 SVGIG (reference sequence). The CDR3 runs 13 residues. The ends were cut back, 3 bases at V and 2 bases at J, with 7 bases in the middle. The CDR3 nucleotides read TGTGCCTGGAGCTTTTCTAACACCGGGGAGCTGTTTTTT. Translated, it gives CAWSFSNTGELFF.

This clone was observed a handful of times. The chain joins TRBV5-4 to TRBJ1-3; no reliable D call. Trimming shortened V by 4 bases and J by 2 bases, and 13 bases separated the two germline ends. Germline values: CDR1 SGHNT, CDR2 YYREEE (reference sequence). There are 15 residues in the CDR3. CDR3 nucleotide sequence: TGTGCCAGCAGCCCCGTAGGAGGGACTGGAAACACCATATATTTT. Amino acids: CASSPVGGTGNTIYF. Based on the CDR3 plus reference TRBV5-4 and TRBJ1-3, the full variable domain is ETGVTQSPTHLIKTRGQQVTLRCSSQSGHNTVSWYQQALGQGPQFIFQYYREEENGRGNFPPRFSGLQFPNYSSELNVNALELDDSALYLCASSPVGGTGNTIYFGEGSWLTVV.

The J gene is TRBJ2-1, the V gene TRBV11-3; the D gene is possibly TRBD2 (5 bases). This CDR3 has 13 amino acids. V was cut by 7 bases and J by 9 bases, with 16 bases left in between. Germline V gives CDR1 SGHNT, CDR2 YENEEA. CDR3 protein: CASTADLAREQFF. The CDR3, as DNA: TGTGCCAGCACCGCGGACTTGGCACGTGAGCAGTTCTTC.

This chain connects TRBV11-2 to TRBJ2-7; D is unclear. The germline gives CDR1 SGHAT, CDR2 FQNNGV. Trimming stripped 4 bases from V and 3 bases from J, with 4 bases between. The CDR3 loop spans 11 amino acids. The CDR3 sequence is CASSSGYEQYF. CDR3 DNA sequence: TGTGCCAGCAGCTCGGGCTACGAGCAGTACTTC.

For the CDR3, the DNA is TGTGCCAGCAGTTTAGCGGGAGGGCCCTCTGGCGAGCAGTACTTC. Protein product: CASSLAGGPSGEQYF. This sequence joins TRBV28 and TRBJ2-7, with TRBD2 identical over 9 bases. CDR3 length equals 15 residues. Germline CDR1 and CDR2: MDHEN and SYDVKM. The trim removed 2 bases at V and 6 bases at J, leaving 8 bases unmatched.

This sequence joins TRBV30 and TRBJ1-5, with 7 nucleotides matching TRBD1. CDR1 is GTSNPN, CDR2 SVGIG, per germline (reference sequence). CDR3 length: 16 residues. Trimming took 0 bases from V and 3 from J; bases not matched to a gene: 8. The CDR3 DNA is TGTGCCTGGAGTGTCCCCGGGACAGCCCTCAATCAGCCCCAGCATTTT. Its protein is CAWSVPGTALNQPQHF.

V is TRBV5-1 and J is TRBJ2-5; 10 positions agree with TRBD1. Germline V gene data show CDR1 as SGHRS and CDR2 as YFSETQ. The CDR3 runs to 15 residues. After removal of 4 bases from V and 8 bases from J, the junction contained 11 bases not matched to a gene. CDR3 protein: CASSVAGQGFRTQYF. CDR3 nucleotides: TGCGCCAGCAGCGTTGCGGGACAGGGGTTTCGAACCCAGTACTTC.

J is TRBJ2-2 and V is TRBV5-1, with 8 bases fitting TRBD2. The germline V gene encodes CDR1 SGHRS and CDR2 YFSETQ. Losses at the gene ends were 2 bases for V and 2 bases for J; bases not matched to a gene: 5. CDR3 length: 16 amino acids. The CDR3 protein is CASSFVLAENTGELFF. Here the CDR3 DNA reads TGCGCCAGCAGCTTTGTACTAGCGGAAAACACCGGGGAGCTGTTTTTT. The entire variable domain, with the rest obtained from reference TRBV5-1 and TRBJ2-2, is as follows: KAGVTQTPRYLIKTRGQQVTLSCSPISGHRSVSWYQQTPGQGLQFLFEYFSETQRNKGNFPGRFSGRQFSNSRSEMNVSTLELGDSALYLCASSFVLAENTGELFFGEGSRLTVL.

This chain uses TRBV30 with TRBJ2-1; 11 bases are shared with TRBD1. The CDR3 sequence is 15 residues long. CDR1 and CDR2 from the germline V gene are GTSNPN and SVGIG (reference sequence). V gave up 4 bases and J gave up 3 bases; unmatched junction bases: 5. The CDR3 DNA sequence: TGTGCCTGGAAAGGACAGGGGGCGAGCTACAATGAGCAGTTCTTC. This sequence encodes CAWKGQGASYNEQFF.

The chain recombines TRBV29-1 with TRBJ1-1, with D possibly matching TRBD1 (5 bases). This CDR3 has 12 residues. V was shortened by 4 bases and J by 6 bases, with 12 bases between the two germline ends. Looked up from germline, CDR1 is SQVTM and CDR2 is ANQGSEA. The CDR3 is CSVGRGEAEAFF. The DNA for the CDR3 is TGCAGCGTTGGGAGGGGAGAGGCTGAAGCTTTCTTT.

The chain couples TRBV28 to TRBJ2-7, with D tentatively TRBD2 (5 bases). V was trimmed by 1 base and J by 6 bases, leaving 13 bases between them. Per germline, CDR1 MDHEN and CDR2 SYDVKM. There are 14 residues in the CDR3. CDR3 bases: TGTGCCAGCAGTTTATTGGTAGGCCGGGGCGAGCAGTACTTC. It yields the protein CASSLLVGRGEQYF.

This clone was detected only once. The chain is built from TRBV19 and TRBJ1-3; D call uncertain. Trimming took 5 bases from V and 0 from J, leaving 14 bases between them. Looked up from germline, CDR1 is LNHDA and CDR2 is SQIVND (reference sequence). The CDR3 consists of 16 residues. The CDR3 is CASSLARSSSGNTIYF. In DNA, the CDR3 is TGTGCCAGTAGTCTGGCCCGTTCAAGCTCTGGAAACACCATATATTTT.

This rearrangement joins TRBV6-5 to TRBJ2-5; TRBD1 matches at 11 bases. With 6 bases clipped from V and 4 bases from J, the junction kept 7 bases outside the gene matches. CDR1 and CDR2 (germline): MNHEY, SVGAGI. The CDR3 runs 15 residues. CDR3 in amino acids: CASSPGQGAGETQYF. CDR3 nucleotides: TGTGCCAGCAGCCCCGGACAGGGGGCGGGAGAGACCCAGTACTTC.

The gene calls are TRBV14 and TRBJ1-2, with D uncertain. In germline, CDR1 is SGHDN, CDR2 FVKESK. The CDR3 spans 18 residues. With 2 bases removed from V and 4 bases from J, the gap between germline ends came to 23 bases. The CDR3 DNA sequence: TGTGCCAGCAGCCAACGTAGTCTCGGTCGGGAGTCTGTCTATGGCTACACCTTC. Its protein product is CASSQRSLGRESVYGYTF. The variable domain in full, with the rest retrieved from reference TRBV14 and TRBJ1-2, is EAGVTQFPSHSVIEKGQTVTLRCDPISGHDNLYWYRRVMGKEIKFLLHFVKESKQDESGMPNNRFLAERTGGTYSTLKVQPAELEDSGVYFCASSQRSLGRESVYGYTFGSGTRLTVV.

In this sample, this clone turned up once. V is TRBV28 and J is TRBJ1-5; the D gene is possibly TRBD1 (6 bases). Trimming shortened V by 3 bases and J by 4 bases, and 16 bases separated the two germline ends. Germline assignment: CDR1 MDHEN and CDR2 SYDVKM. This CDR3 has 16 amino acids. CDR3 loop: CASSLVLAQGNQPQHF. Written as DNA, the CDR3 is TGTGCCAGCAGTTTGGTTCTGGCCCAGGGGAATCAGCCCCAGCATTTT. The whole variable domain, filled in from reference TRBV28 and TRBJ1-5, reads DVKVTQSSRYLVKRTGEKVFLECVQDMDHENMFWYRQDPGLGLRLIYFSYDVKMKEKGDIPEGYSVSREKKERFSLILESASTNQTSMYLCASSLVLAQGNQPQHFGDGTRLSIL.

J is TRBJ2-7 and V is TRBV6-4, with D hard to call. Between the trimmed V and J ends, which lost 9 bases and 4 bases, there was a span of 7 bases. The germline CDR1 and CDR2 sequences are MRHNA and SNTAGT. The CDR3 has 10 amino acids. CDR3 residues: CARRVYEQYF. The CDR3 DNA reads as TGTGCCAGACGAGTTTACGAGCAGTACTTC.